This T cell receptor (beta chain) was identified during a study of blood T cell repertoires in COVID-19. Turning to the study itself: Acute and convalescent COVID-19 specimens originated in the United States, Italy and Spain.

Produced via immunoSEQ multiplex PCR; TCRdb's table is partial and in-frame only. The repertoire holds under 150,000 clones, around four fifths seen once, with 6.2% in the top ten. The length of the CDR3 is 14 residues. Trimming pared 4 bases from V and 2 bases from J, leaving 13 bases between. From germline, CDR1 is SQVTM and CDR2 ANQGSEA. Cohort 3 donors were reported recovered after two negative PCRs, clearance, or symptom resolution. This sequence originates from a woman between 40 and 55 years old who had recovered from COVID-19. The rearrangement uses TRBV29-1 and TRBJ2-3; no firm D call. The sample consisted of PBMCs or T cells enriched from blood (not recorded which). CDR3 sequence: CSVGQASITDTQYF. In DNA form, the CDR3 reads TGCAGCGTTGGGCAGGCCTCCATCACAGATACGCAGTATTTT.